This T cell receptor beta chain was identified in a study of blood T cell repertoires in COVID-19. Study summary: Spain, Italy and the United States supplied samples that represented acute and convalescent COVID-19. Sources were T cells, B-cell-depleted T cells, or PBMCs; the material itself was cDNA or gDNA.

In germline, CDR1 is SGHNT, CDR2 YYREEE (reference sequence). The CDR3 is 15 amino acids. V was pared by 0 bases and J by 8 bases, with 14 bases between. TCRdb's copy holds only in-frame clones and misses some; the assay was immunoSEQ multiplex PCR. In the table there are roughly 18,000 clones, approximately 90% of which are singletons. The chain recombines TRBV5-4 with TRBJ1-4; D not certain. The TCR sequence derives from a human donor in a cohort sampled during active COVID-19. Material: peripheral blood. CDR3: CASSLAGGSREKLFF. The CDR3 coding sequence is TGTGCCAGCAGCTTGGCCGGCGGGTCACGCGAAAAACTGTTTTTT.